This T cell receptor beta chain originates from a study of neurological immune-mediated disorders. Described time point: technical triplicate 1. Germline V gene sequence: CDR1 SGHTA, CDR2 FQGNSA. The CDR3 has 12 residues. Synthesis of cDNA was performed by 5'RACE using 10-nucleotide random UMIs. TCRdb reanalysed the 5' RACE reads using MiXCR and keeps one entry per CDR3 protein. This sample has fewer than 30,000 distinct CDR3 sequences, with roughly 13% found just once. The origin of this receptor is a female donor with HTLV-1-associated myelopathy (HAM/TSP). Sequenced input: CD4+ T cells from blood. The chain recombines TRBV7-2 with TRBJ2-1; TRBD1 aligns across 7 bases. CDR3 residues: CVNSYRGNEQFF. For the CDR3, the DNA is TGTGTCAACAGCTACAGGGGTAATGAGCAGTTCTTC.